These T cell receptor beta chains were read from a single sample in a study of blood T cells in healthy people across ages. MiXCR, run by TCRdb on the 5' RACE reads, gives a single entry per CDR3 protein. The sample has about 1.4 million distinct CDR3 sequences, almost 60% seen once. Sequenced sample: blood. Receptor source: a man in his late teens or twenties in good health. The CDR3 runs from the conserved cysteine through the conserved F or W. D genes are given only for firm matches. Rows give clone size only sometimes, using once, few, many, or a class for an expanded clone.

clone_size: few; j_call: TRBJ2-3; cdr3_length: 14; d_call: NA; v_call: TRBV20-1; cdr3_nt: TGCAGTGCTAGAAATCCGGGGGGCACAGATACGCAGTATTTT; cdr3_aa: CSARNPGGTDTQYF
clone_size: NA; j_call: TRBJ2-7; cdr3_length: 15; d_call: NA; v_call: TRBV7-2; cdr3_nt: TGTGCCAGCAGCATTCGACAGGATCCACCCTACGAGCAGTACTTC; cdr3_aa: CASSIRQDPPYEQYF
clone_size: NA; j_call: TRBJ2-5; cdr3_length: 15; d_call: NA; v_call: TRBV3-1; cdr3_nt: TGTGCCAGCAGCCAAGCCGAATGGGGGGAAGAGACCCAGTACTTC; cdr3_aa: CASSQAEWGEETQYF
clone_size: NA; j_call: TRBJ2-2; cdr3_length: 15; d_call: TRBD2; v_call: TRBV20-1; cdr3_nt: TGCAGTGCTAGAGATCTCAGGACTAGCGGGGGGGAGCTGTTTTTT; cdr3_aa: CSARDLRTSGGELFF
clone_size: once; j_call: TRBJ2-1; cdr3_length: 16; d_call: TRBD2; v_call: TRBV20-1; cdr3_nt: TGCAGTGCTAGAGATCGGGGGACTAGCGGGAGGGCCGGGCAGTTCTTC; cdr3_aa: CSARDRGTSGRAGQFF
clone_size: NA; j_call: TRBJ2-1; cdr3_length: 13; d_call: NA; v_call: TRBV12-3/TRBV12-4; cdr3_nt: TGTGCCAGCAGCCCGTTATTGGGGGGTGAGCAGTTCTTC; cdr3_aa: CASSPLLGGEQFF
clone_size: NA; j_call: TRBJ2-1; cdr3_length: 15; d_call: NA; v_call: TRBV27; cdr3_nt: TGTGCCAGCTCTGTTGGGCCCGTCTCCTACAATGAGCAGTTCTTC; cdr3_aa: CASSVGPVSYNEQFF
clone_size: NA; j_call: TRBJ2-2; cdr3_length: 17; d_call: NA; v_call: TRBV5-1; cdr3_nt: TGCGCCAGCAGCTTGCCTCTGGGGACCTCAGGGCCCGGGGAGCTGTTTTTT; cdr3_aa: CASSLPLGTSGPGELFF
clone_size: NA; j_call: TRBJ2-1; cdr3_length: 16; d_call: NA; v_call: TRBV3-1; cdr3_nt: TGTGCCAGCAGCCAAGAGCCTAGGAGGAGCAGTGATGAGCAGTTCTTC; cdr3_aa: CASSQEPRRSSDEQFF
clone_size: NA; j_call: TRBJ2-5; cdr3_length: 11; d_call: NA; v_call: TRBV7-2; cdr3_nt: TGTGCCACCGGAGGTTCGGGATACCAGTACTTC; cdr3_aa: CATGGSGYQYF
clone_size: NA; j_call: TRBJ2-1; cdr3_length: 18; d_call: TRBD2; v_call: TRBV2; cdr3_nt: TGTGCCTGCAGTTGGATAGCGGGGGATTCCCTGCCTGACAATGAGCAGTTCTTC; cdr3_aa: CACSWIAGDSLPDNEQFF
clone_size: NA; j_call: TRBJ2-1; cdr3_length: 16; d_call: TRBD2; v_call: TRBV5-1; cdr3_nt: TGCGCCAGCAAACTAGCGCTAATGAGCTCCTACAATGAGCAGTTCTTC; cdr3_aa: CASKLALMSSYNEQFF
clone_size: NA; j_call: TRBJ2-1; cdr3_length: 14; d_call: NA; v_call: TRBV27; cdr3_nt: TGTGCCAGCGGTTGGCTTGACAACAACAATGAGCAGTTCTTC; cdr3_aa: CASGWLDNNNEQFF
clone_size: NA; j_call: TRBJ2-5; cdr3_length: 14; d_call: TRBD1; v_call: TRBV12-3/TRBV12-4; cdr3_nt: TGTGCCAGCAGGCCCGGACAGGGGAACAATGAGCAGTACTTC; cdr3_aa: CASRPGQGNNEQYF
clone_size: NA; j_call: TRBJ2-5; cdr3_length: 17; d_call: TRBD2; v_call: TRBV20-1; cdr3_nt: TGCAGTGCTAGAAAGGTGTCACGGACTAGAGGGCGGGAGACCCAGTACTTC; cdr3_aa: CSARKVSRTRGRETQYF
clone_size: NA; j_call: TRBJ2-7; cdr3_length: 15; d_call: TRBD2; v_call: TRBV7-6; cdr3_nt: TGTGCCAGCAGCCCCCCTGCTAGCGGGGGAAGCGAGCAGTACTTC; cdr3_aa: CASSPPASGGSEQYF
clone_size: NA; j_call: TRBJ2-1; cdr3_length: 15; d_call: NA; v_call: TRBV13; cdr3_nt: TGTGCCAGCAGCTTATCGGAGCGGAGGGACCATGAGCAGTTCTTC; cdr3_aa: CASSLSERRDHEQFF
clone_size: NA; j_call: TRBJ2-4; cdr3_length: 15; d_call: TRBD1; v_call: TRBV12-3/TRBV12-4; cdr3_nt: TGTGCCAGCAGTCTCGATCGGGGACAGCCCAAAGAGCAGTACTTC; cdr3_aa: CASSLDRGQPKEQYF
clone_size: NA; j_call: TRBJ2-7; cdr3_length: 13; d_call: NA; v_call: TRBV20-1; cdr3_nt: TGCAGTGCGTCCGGGACGGACTCCTACGAGAAGTACTTC; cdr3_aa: CSASGTDSYEKYF
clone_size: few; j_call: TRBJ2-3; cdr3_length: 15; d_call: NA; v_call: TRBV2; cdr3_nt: TGTGCCAGCAGTGACCGGAGGGGGATCACAGATACGCAGTATTTT; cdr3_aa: CASSDRRGITDTQYF
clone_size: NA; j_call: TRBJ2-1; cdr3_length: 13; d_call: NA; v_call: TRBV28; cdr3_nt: TGTGCCAGCAGTTTTAAAATAAGGATCCAGCAGTTCTTC; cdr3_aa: CASSFKIRIQQFF
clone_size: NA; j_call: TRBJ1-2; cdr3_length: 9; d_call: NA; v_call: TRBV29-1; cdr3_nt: TGCAGCCCCGGATATGGCTACACCTTC; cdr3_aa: CSPGYGYTF
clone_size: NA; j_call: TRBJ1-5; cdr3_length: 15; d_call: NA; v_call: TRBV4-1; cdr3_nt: TGCGCCAGCAGCCAAGATCGGGGGGAAACCCAGCCCCAGCATTTT; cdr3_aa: CASSQDRGETQPQHF
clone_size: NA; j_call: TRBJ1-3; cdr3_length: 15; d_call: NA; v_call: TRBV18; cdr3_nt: TGTGCCAGCTCACCGATCATCGGGAGCGGAAACACCATATATTTT; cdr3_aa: CASSPIIGSGNTIYF
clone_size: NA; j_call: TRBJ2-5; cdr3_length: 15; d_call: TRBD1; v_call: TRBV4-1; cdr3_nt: TGCGCCAGCAGCTATCCGGGACAGGGCTTTAAGACCCAGTACTTC; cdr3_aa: CASSYPGQGFKTQYF
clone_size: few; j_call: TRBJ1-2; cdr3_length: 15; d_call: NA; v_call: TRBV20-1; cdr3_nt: TGCAGTGCTAGGTATTCGTCAGGGCCTTTCTATGGCTACACCTTC; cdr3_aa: CSARYSSGPFYGYTF
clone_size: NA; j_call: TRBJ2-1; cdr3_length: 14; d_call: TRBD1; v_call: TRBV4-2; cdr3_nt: TGTGCCAGCAGCCAACGAGCTTGGGACAGGCCCTTGTTCTTC; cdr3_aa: CASSQRAWDRPLFF
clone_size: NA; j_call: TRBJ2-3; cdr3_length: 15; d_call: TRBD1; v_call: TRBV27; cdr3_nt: TGTGCCAGCAGTGCCCGGACAGGGTACACAGATACGCAGTATTTT; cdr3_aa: CASSARTGYTDTQYF
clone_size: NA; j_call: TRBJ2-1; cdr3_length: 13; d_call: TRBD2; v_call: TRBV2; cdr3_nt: TGTGCCAGCAGTGGGGACTACAACAATGAGCAGTTCTTC; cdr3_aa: CASSGDYNNEQFF
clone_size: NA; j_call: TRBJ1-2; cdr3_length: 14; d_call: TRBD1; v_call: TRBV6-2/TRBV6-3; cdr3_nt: TGTGCCAGCAGCCCCCTGGACAGGGTAGATGGCTACACCTTC; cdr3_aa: CASSPLDRVDGYTF
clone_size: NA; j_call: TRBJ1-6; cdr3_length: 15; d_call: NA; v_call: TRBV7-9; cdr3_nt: TGTGCCAGCAGCTTAGTGCGTGGGACTAATTCACCCCTCCACTTT; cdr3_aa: CASSLVRGTNSPLHF
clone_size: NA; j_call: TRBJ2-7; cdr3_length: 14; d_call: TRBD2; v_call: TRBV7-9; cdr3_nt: TGTGCCAGCAGCGCAACTAGCGGGACACCCGAGCAGTACTTC; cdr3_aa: CASSATSGTPEQYF
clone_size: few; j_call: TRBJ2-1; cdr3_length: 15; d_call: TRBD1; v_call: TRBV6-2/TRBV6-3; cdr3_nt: TGTGCCAGCAGCCCCCGACAGGGCTACCCCAATGAGCAGTTCTTC; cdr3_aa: CASSPRQGYPNEQFF
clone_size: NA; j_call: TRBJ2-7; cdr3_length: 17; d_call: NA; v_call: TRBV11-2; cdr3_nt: TGTGCCAGCAGCTTAGAGTCTGGGCCAGCCCCAACCTACGAGCAGTACTTC; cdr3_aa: CASSLESGPAPTYEQYF
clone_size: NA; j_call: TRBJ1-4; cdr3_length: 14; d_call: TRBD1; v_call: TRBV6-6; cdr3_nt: TGTGCCAGCAGCGGACAGGGAGTAAGGGAAAAACTGTTTTTT; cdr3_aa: CASSGQGVREKLFF
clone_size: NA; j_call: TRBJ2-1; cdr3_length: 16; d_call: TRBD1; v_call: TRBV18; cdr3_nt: TGTGCCAGCTCACCCTTGGGACAGAGCTCCTACAATGAGCAGTTCTTC; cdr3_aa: CASSPLGQSSYNEQFF
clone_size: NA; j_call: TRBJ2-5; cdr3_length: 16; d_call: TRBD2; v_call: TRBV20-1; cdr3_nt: TGCAGTGCTAGAGATCGCGCGGGAGATGTAGTAGAGACCCAGTACTTC; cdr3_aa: CSARDRAGDVVETQYF
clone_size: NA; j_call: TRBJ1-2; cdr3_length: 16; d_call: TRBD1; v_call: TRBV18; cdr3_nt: TGTGCCAGCTCACGGGACAGCGCCTCTCTCTATGATGGCTACACCTTC; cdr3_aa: CASSRDSASLYDGYTF
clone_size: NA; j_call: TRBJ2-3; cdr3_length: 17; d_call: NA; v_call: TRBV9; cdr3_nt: TGTGCCAGCAGCGTAGTTGGGGGCCCCCTGGATACAGATACGCAGTATTTT; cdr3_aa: CASSVVGGPLDTDTQYF
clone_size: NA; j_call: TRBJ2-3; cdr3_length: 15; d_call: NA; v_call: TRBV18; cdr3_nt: TGTGCCAGCTCACCAGAGGACAGTTACACAGATACGCAGTATTTT; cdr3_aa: CASSPEDSYTDTQYF
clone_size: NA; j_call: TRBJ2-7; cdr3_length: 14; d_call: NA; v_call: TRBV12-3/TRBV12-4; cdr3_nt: TGTGCCAGTCAACTTGGGGGGGCCGACTACGAGCAGTACTTC; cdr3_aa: CASQLGGADYEQYF
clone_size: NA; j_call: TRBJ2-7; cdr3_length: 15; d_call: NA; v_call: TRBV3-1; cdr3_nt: TGTGCCAGCAGCCAGTTCAGGACCGCGGCCGGCGAGCAGTACTTC; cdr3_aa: CASSQFRTAAGEQYF
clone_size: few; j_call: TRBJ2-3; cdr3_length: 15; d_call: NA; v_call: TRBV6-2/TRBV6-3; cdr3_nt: TGTGCCAGCATCCCCACGAGGACAGGCACAGATACGCAGTATTTT; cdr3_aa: CASIPTRTGTDTQYF